What follows is one T cell receptor beta chain and its context. The sample originates from a study of T cell responses to AZD1222 COVID-19 vaccine. The CDR3 spans 15 residues. V was clipped by 4 bases and J by 4 bases; unmatched bases: 7. Per germline, CDR1 LNHDA and CDR2 SQIVND (reference sequence). Clones were read by immunoSEQ multiplex PCR, and TCRdb kept only the in-frame ones, dropping some. The sample contains 170,000 or so clones, approximately 90% of which appear only once. The sample here was peripheral blood, taken on day 0 of AZD1222 vaccination. V gene TRBV19 combines with J gene TRBJ2-3; 8 bases are a match to TRBD2. The clonotype was recovered from an adult in good health. Here the CDR3 reads CASSKNSGVADTQYF. The CDR3 DNA sequence: TGTGCCAGTAGTAAGAATAGCGGGGTCGCAGATACGCAGTATTTT.